One sample yielded the 11 T cell receptor beta chains listed below, sequenced in a study of blood T cell repertoires in COVID-19. Profiled with immunoSEQ multiplex PCR; TCRdb holds only in-frame clones, not every one. The data show roughly 90,000 clones, 75% to 90% seen once. Material: peripheral blood. These receptors originate from a woman of 80 years or more with active or convalescent COVID-19.

The gene calls are TRBV2 and TRBJ2-3; 7 bases align to TRBD2. The CDR3 extends over 16 amino acids. From germline, CDR1 is SNHLY and CDR2 FYNNEI. The trim removed 3 bases at V and 3 bases at J, leaving 9 bases unmatched. CDR3 sequence (DNA): TGTGCCAGCAGTGACCGAGGGTGGGGGGGTACAGATACGCAGTATTTT. This sequence encodes CASSDRGWGGTDTQYF.

The chain has TRBV24-1 and TRBJ2-1, with 7 bases identical to TRBD2. CDR3 length: 13 residues. Germline lookup yields CDR1 KGHDR and CDR2 SFDVKD. V lost 9 bases to trimming and J lost 4 bases; unmatched junction nucleotides: 5. The DNA for the CDR3 is TGTGCCACCTCCCGGGGGGAGTACAATGAGCAGTTCTTC. It encodes CATSRGEYNEQFF.

There are a few counts of this clone. The genes are TRBV19 and TRBJ2-7; maybe TRBD1 (6 bases). Germline assignment: CDR1 LNHDA and CDR2 SQIVND (reference sequence). The CDR3 runs to 14 residues. Trimming removed 8 bases at V and 0 bases at J, with 14 bases between. CDR3 nucleotides: TGTGCCAGTGCCCCCGACAGGAGCTCCTACGAGCAGTACTTC. Amino acids: CASAPDRSSYEQYF.

V is TRBV2 and J is TRBJ2-1; perhaps TRBD2 as D (7 bases). Trimming removed 11 bases at V and 1 base at J, with 24 bases between. CDR1 SNHLY and CDR2 FYNNEI come from the germline V gene. The CDR3 length is 17 residues. The CDR3 sequence: CASKEGGGKRSYNEQFF. The CDR3 bases are TGTGCCTCCAAAGAGGGCGGGGGCAAAAGATCCTACAATGAGCAGTTCTTC.

This chain links TRBV29-1 with TRBJ1-6, with 7 bases fitting TRBD1. The CDR3 runs to 13 residues. Germline trimming cut 5 bases from V and 8 bases from J; bases unmatched to any gene: 6. Germline V gene lookup returns CDR1 SQVTM and CDR2 ANQGSEA. The CDR3, as DNA: TGCAGCGTTAGACAGGGATTCGATTCACCCCTCCACTTT. Protein: CSVRQGFDSPLHF.

The chain uses TRBV7-6 and TRBJ1-2; 10 bases align to TRBD1. The CDR3 covers 12 residues. J lost 8 bases, V lost 5 bases, and 2 bases had no gene match. CDR1 is SGHVS and CDR2 is FNYEAQ in the germline V gene. CDR3 sequence: CASSMTGGGYTF. The CDR3 DNA sequence: TGTGCCAGCAGCATGACAGGGGGCGGCTACACCTTC.

This chain uses TRBV4-2 with TRBJ2-5; 8 bases align to TRBD2. Germline CDR1 and CDR2: LGHNA and YNFKEQ. V lost 2 bases and J lost 0; bases outside the gene matches: 8. The CDR3 spans 17 residues. CDR3 nucleotide sequence: TGTGCCAGCAGCCAACCCTGGAGGCGGGGGGACCAAGAGACCCAGTACTTC. Amino acid sequence: CASSQPWRRGDQETQYF.

The chain has TRBV9 and TRBJ2-7; 7 bases map to TRBD2. Germline V gives CDR1 SGDLS, CDR2 YYNGEE. The length of the CDR3 is 15 residues. After removal of 4 bases from V and 5 bases from J, the junction contained 12 bases not matched to a gene. The CDR3 reads CASSFRGGTLDEQYF. In nucleotides, the CDR3 is TGTGCCAGCAGCTTCCGCGGGGGAACGCTAGACGAGCAGTACTTC. The variable domain in full, with the rest retrieved from reference TRBV9 and TRBJ2-7, is DSGVTQTPKHLITATGQRVTLRCSPRSGDLSVYWYQQSLDQGLQFLIQYYNGEERAKGNILERFSAQQFPDLHSELNLSSLELGDSALYFCASSFRGGTLDEQYFGPGTRLTVT.

The chain couples TRBV3-1 (or the pseudogene TRBV3-2) to TRBJ2-3; TRBD2 might be the D (6 bases). Germline-derived CDR1 and CDR2 are LGHDT and YNNKEL (reference sequence). CDR3 length equals 19 residues. Trimming removed 2 bases at V and 0 bases at J, with 21 bases between. The CDR3 region has the DNA TGTGCCAGCAGCCAAAGGGGACGGCGGGGTCCCACTAGCACAGATACGCAGTATTTT. This translates into CASSQRGRRGPTSTDTQYF.

The V and J genes are TRBV3-1 (or the pseudogene TRBV3-2) and TRBJ2-6, with D tentatively TRBD1 (5 bases). The germline gives CDR1 LGHDT, CDR2 YNNKEL (reference sequence). The length of the CDR3 is 16 residues. The V end was cut by 2 bases, the J end by 1 base, with 9 bases between. CDR3 nucleotides: TGTGCCAGCAGCCAACCGCAGGGTTCTGGGGCCAACGTCCTGACTTTC. Amino acid sequence: CASSQPQGSGANVLTF.

The J gene is TRBJ1-1, the V gene TRBV6-2 or TRBV6-3; perhaps TRBD1 as D (5 bases). CDR1 is MNHEY and CDR2 is SVGEGT in the germline V gene. There are 15 residues in the CDR3. Between the trimmed V and J ends, which lost 1 base and 6 bases, there was a span of 15 bases. The CDR3 protein is CASSYLGGGFAEAFF. The CDR3 nucleotides are TGTGCCAGCAGTTACTTGGGGGGGGGATTCGCTGAAGCTTTCTTT.